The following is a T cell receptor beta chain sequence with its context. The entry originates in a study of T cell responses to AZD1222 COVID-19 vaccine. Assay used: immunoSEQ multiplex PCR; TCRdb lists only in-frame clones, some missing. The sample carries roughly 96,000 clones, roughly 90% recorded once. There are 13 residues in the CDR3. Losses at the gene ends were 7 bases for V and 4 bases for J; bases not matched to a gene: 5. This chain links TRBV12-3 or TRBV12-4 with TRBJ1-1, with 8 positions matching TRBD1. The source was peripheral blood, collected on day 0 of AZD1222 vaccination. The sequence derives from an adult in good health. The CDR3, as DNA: TGTGCCAGCAATCAGGACAGGGCCACTGAAGCTTTCTTT. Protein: CASNQDRATEAFF.